The clone carrying this TCR beta chain was counted many times. In TCRdb, the 5' RACE reads were re-called with MiXCR into one record per CDR3 protein. Seen here are approximately 440,000 distinct CDR3 sequences, 20% observed once, and the top ten hold approximately 8.1%. The sample belongs to a study of T-cell memory formation after mild COVID-19. Per germline, CDR1 SGHTA and CDR2 FQGNSA. Between the trimmed V and J ends, which lost 4 bases and 3 bases, there was a span of 10 bases. The CDR3 contains 13 residues. The chain recombines TRBV7-2 with TRBJ2-7; D perhaps matches TRBD1 (6 bases). The receptor was isolated from an adult woman who had mild COVID-19 (a few samples of this study predate the infection). Cell type and time point are not known. Material: PBMCs or a T cell subset sorted from them (not recorded which). Written as DNA, the CDR3 is TGTGCCAGCAGCTCCCGGACAGTCTACGAGCAGTACTTC. Translation: CASSSRTVYEQYF.